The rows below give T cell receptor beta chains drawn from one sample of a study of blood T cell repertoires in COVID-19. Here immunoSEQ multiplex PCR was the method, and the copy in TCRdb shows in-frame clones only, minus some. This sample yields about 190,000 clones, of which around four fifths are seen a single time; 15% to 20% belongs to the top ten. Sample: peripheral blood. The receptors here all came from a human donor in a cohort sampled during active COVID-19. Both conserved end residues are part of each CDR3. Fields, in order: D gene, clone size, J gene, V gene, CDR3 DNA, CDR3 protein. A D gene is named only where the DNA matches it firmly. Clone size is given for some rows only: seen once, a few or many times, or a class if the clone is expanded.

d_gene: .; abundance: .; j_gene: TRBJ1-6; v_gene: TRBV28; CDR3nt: TGTGCCAGCAGTTACAGGCACGGCAGGGATTGGGTTTCACCCCTCCACTTT; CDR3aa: CASSYRHGRDWVSPLHF
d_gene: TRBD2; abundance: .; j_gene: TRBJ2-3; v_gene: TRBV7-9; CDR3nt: TGTGCCAGCACGCCCCAGGGAAGGTTAGCGGGAGGCACAGATACGCAGTATTTT; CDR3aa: CASTPQGRLAGGTDTQYF
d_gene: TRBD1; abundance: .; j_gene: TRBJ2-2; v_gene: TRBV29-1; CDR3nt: TGCAGCGGCGGGACAGGGTACGGGGAGCTGTTTTTT; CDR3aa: CSGGTGYGELFF
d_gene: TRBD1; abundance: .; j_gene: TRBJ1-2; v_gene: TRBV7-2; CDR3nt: TGTGCCAGCAGCCGTAAGTCCGGGACAGGGATAGATGGCTACACCTTC; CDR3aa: CASSRKSGTGIDGYTF
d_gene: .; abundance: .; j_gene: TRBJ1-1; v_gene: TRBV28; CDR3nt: TGTGCCAGCAGTTTAACCAGGGGCGGTACTGAAGCTTTCTTT; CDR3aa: CASSLTRGGTEAFF
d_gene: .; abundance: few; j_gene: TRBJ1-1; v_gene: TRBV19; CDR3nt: TGTGCCAGTAGTGTTAACAGGAACACTGAAGCTTTCTTT; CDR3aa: CASSVNRNTEAFF
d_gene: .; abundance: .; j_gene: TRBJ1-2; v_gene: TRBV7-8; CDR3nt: TGTGCCAGCAGCTTATATGAGGGCTACACCTTC; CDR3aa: CASSLYEGYTF
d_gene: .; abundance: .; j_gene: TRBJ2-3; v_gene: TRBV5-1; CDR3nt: TGCGCCAGCAGACCTGACAGGGCCGGGGGTACGCAGTATTTT; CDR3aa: CASRPDRAGGTQYF
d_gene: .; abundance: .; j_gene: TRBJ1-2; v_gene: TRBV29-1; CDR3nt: TGCAGCGCCGGGGACATACTTCCCTCTAACTATGGCTACACCTTC; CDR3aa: CSAGDILPSNYGYTF
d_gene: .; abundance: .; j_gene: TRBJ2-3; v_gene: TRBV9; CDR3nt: TGTGCCAGCAGCGTAGAGGGGTATGGAGCAGATACGCAGTATTTT; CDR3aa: CASSVEGYGADTQYF
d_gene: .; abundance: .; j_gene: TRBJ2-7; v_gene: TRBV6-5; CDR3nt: TGTGCCAGCAGTTACTCGGGACTGAGGACCTACGAGCAGTACTTC; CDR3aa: CASSYSGLRTYEQYF
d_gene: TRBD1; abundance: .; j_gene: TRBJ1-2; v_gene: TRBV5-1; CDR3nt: TGCGCCAGCAGCCCGACAGGGGTCTATGGCTACACCTTC; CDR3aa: CASSPTGVYGYTF
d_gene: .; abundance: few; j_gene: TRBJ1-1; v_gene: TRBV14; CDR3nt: TGTGCCAGCTCACGCTTTGACCGCGGGGAAGCTTTCTTT; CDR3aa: CASSRFDRGEAFF
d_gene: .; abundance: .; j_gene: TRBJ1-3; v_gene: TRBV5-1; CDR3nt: TGCGCCAGCAGCTTAGGGAGCACCATATATTTT; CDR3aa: CASSLGSTIYF
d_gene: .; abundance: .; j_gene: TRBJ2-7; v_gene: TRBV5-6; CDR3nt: TGTGCCAGCAGCTTGCGGAGTGAGCAGTACTTC; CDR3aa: CASSLRSEQYF
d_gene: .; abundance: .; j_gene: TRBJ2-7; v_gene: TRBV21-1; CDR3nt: TGTGCCAGCAGCATACGGACAGGGGCTTCCTACGAGCAGTACTTC; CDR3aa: CASSIRTGASYEQYF
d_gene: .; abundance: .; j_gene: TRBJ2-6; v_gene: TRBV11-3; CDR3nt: TGTGCCAGCAGCCCCTTACCAGGGTACTACCACTCTGGGGCCAACGTCCTGACTTTC; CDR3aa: CASSPLPGYYHSGANVLTF
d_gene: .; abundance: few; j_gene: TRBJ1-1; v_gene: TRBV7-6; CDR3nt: TGTGCCAGCAGCTTAGCGACGGGGACTGAAGCTTTCTTT; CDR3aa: CASSLATGTEAFF
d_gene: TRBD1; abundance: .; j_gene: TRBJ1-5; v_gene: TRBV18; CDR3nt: TGTGCCAGCTCACCTGGCTCAGGGGGACAGCCCCAGCATTTT; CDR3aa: CASSPGSGGQPQHF
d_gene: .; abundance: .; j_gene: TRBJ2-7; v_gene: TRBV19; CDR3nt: TGTGCCAGTAGTAGAGCCAACAGGGACTACGAGCAGTACTTC; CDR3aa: CASSRANRDYEQYF
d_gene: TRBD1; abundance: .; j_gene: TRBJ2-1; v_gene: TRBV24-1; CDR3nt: TGTGCCACCAGCGAAAATACAGGGGACGAGCAGTTCTTC; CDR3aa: CATSENTGDEQFF
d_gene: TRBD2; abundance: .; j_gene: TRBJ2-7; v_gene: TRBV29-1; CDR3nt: TGCAGCGTCTGCGGGGGGGACACCTACGAGCAGTACTTC; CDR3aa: CSVCGGDTYEQYF
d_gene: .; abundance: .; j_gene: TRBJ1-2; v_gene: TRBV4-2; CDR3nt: TGTGCCAGCAGCCAAGAAGCAGGGCTCAACTATGGCTACACCTTC; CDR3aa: CASSQEAGLNYGYTF
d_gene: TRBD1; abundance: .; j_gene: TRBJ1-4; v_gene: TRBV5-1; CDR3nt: TGCGCCAGCAGCGTGGGACAGAAAAATGAAAAACTGTTTTTT; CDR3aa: CASSVGQKNEKLFF
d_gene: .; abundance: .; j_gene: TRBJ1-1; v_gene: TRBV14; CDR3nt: TGTGCCAGCAGAAAAGACAGGCAACCCCAAAGAAACACTGAAGCTTTCTTT; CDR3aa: CASRKDRQPQRNTEAFF
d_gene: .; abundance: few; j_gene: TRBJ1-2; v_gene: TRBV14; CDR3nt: TGTGCCAGCAGCCAAACAGGGAGCGGCTACACCTTC; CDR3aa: CASSQTGSGYTF
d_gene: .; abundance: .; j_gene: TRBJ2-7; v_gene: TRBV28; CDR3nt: TGTGCCAGCAGTTTCGTCAGGCCCACCTACGAGCAGTACTTC; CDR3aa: CASSFVRPTYEQYF
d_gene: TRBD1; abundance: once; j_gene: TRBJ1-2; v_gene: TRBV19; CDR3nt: TGTGCCAGTATCCCCCAGGGGACAGGGGATTATGGCTACACCTTC; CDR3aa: CASIPQGTGDYGYTF
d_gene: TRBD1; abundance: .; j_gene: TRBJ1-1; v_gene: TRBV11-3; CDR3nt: TGTGCCAGCAGCTTAGATACAGGGGGAGAAGCTTTCTTT; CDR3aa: CASSLDTGGEAFF
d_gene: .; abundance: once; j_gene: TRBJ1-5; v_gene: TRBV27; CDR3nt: TGTGCCAGCAGTTTCGCAGGTTATAGCAATCAGCCCCAGCATTTT; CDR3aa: CASSFAGYSNQPQHF
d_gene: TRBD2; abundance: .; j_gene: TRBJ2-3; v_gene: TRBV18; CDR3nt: TGTGCCAGCTCACCACCAACCGGGACTAGCGGCAATACGCAGTATTTT; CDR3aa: CASSPPTGTSGNTQYF
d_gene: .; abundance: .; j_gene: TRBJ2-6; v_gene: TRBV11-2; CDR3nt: TGTGCCAGCAGACCCCTAGGTTACAGGGCTGGGGCCAACGTCCTGACTTTC; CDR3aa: CASRPLGYRAGANVLTF
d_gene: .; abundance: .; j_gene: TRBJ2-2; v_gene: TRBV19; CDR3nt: TGTGCCAGTAGTACACAGAGGAACACCGGGGAGCTGTTTTTT; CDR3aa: CASSTQRNTGELFF
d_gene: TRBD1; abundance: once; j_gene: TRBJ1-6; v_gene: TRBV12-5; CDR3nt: TGTGCTAGTGGCTGGGGACAGGTTGGATCACCCCTCCACTTT; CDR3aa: CASGWGQVGSPLHF
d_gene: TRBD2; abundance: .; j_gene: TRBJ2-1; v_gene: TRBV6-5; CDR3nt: TGTGCCAGCAGAATAGCGGGAGACCGCAATGAGCAGTTCTTC; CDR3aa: CASRIAGDRNEQFF
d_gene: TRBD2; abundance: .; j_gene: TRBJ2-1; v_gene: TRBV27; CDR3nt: TGTGCCAGCAGTTTCGCCGGGACTACCAATGAGCAGTTCTTC; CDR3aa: CASSFAGTTNEQFF
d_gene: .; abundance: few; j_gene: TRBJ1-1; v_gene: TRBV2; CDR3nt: TGTGCCAGCAGTGTGGAAACAGGGAACACTGAAGCTTTCTTT; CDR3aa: CASSVETGNTEAFF
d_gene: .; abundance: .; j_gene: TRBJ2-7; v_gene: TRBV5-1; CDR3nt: TGCGCCAGCAGCTTGGGAGGCGGCAGGGGGAGGGAGCAGTACTTC; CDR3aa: CASSLGGGRGREQYF
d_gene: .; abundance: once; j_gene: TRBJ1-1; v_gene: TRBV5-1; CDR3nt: TGCGCCAGCAGCTTGGGGAGGGCCTGGGGCACTGAAGCTTTCTTT; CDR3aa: CASSLGRAWGTEAFF
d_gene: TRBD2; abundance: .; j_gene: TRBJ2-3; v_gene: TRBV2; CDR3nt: TGTGCCAGCAGGTTACAGTCGGGACTAGCTAAAGATACGCAGTATTTT; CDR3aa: CASRLQSGLAKDTQYF
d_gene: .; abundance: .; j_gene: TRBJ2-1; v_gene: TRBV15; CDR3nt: TGTGCCACCAGTCTTGGAGTGGAGTTTTACAATGAGCAGTTCTTC; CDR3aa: CATSLGVEFYNEQFF
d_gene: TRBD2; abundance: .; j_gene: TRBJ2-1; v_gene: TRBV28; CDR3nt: TGTGCCAGCACCCGGACTAGCGGGATGGGGGGATACAATGAGCAGTTCTTC; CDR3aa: CASTRTSGMGGYNEQFF
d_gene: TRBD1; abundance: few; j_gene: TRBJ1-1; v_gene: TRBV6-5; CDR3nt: TGTGCCAGCAGTTTGGACAGGGCTGACACTGAAGCTTTCTTT; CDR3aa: CASSLDRADTEAFF
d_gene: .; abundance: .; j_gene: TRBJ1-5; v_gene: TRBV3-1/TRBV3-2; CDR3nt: TGTGCCAGCAGCCTAAGACAGGTGGATCAGCCCCAGCATTTT; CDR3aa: CASSLRQVDQPQHF
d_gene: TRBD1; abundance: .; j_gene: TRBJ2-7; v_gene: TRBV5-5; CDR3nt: TGTGCCAGCAGCTCAGACAGGGTCTACGAGCAGTACTTC; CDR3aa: CASSSDRVYEQYF
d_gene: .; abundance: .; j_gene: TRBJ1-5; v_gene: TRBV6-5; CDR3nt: TGTGCCAGCAGCGCAGGGGCTAGCAATCAGCCCCAGCATTTT; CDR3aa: CASSAGASNQPQHF